The sequence of this TCR delta chain was determined in a study of Vδ1+ human thymocytes. This clone occurred a few times. Its antigen remains unknown. Points from the study as a whole: Thymic TRG and TRD repertoires appeared highly polyclonal.

RNA was extracted from the cells and then reverse transcribed. CDR3 amplicons came from multiplex PCR with pooled V-gene forward and constant-region reverse primers. TCRdb reran clone calling via CATT on the multiplex PCR reads. The data show over 45,000 delta-chain clones, 15% seen once. Germline V lookup: CDR1 TSWWSYY, CDR2 QGS. The CDR3 is made up of 23 amino acids. V shed 1 base and J 0 bases; nucleotides not matched to a gene: 22. V gene TRDV1 combines with J gene TRDJ1; the match to TRDD3 covers 11 bases. The sample consisted of Vdelta1+ gamma-delta thymocytes from the thymus. The subset: FACS-sorted CD3+ TCRalphabeta- TCRVdelta1+ TCRVdelta2- thymocytes. This TCR was sampled from a boy in the first two years of life who had congenital heart surgery. The CDR3 region is CALGERTTSLYWGITGYTDKLIF. CDR3 in DNA: TGTGCTCTTGGGGAACGAACTACCTCTCTGTACTGGGGGATAACGGGGTACACCGATAAACTCATCTTT.